This is a list of T cell receptor beta chains from one sample in a study of T and B cells in COVID-19 patients. TCRdb re-derived calls from the multiplex PCR reads in MiXCR, one entry per CDR3 protein. Here the sample spans 3,000 to 4,000 distinct CDR3 sequences, around 20% being singletons. Material: blood. These receptors all come from a human donor with active COVID-19. The CDR3 runs from the conserved cysteine through the conserved F or W. Fields, in order: J gene, D gene, clone size, V gene, CDR3 protein, CDR3 DNA. A D gene is named only where the DNA matches it firmly. Expanded clones get a size class; other rows say once, few or many, or leave the size out.

>TRBJ2-7|TRBD2|medium-sized|TRBV30
CAWSPVGEGRLNTYEQYF
TGTGCCTGGAGTCCTGTGGGGGAGGGCCGTTTGAACACCTACGAGCAGTACTTC
>TRBJ2-1|-|medium-sized|TRBV13
CASSPPSPGDNEQFF
TGTGCCAGCAGCCCCCCATCCCCAGGGGACAATGAGCAGTTCTTC
>TRBJ2-7|-|medium-sized|TRBV6-2/TRBV6-3
CASSYTAKQYF
TGTGCCAGCAGTTACACTGCGAAGCAGTACTTC
>TRBJ2-1|-|many|TRBV11-2
CASSFSPTGSYNEQFF
TGTGCCAGCAGCTTTTCCCCCACCGGCTCCTACAATGAGCAGTTCTTC
>TRBJ1-1|-|medium-sized|TRBV6-5
CASRTPRNTEAFF
TGTGCCAGCAGAACTCCCAGGAACACTGAAGCTTTCTTT
>TRBJ2-1|TRBD2|few|TRBV7-2
CASSLYGVRSGPRMNNEQFF
TGTGCCAGCAGCTTATACGGAGTGCGTAGCGGGCCCAGGATGAACAATGAGCAGTTCTTC
>TRBJ1-1|-|-|TRBV20-1
CSARSPNAGDTEAFF
TGCAGTGCTAGATCCCCCAACGCGGGGGACACTGAAGCTTTCTTT
>TRBJ2-1|TRBD2|few|TRBV4-3
CASSQPPGLAGRSSYNEQFF
TGCGCCAGCAGCCAGCCCCCCGGACTAGCGGGAAGAAGCTCCTACAATGAGCAGTTCTTC
>TRBJ2-3|TRBD2|medium-sized|TRBV30
CAWSPGLATDTQYF
TGTGCCTGGAGCCCGGGACTAGCGACAGATACGCAGTATTTT
>TRBJ1-1|TRBD1|once|TRBV6-1
CASRTGQGAWGRETEAFF
TGTGCCAGCAGGACGGGACAGGGGGCATGGGGGAGAGAAACTGAAGCTTTCTTT
>TRBJ2-3|TRBD2|medium-sized|TRBV15
CATSRPTSGSPDTQYF
TGTGCCACCAGCAGGCCGACTAGCGGGAGCCCAGATACGCAGTATTTT
>TRBJ2-1|-|few|TRBV4-2
CASSQNRENEQFF
TGTGCCAGCAGCCAAAACAGGGAAAATGAGCAGTTCTTC
>TRBJ2-7|-|medium-sized|TRBV6-2/TRBV6-3
CASSYGPGISDEQYF
TGTGCCAGCAGTTACGGGCCGGGCATAAGCGACGAGCAGTACTTC
>TRBJ1-6|TRBD1|medium-sized|TRBV12-3/TRBV12-4
CASSPRTGESPLHF
TGTGCCAGCAGTCCTCGGACAGGGGAATCACCCCTCCACTTT
>TRBJ2-6|TRBD1|many|TRBV20-1
CSARRDRDTSGANVLTF
TGCAGTGCTAGACGGGACAGGGACACCTCTGGGGCCAACGTCCTGACTTTC
>TRBJ2-7|TRBD2|-|TRBV7-9
CASSLGGSGKYEQYF
TGTGCCAGCAGCTTAGGGGGTAGCGGGAAATACGAGCAGTACTTC
>TRBJ2-7|TRBD1|-|TRBV6-1
CASSAPGQTYEQYF
TGTGCCAGCAGTGCTCCGGGACAGACCTACGAGCAGTACTTC
>TRBJ1-1|-|-|TRBV7-2
CASSLEYGFRVGDTEAFF
TGTGCCAGCAGCTTAGAGTACGGGTTTCGGGTGGGGGACACTGAAGCTTTCTTT
>TRBJ2-5|TRBD1|medium-sized|TRBV27
CASSPFSLRDRQETQYF
TGTGCCAGCAGTCCCTTCTCTCTCCGGGACAGGCAAGAGACCCAGTACTTC
>TRBJ2-7|TRBD2|-|TRBV7-9
CASSGGGEIPYEQYF
TGTGCCAGCAGCGGGGGGGGGGAAATCCCCTACGAGCAGTACTTC
>TRBJ2-1|-|many|TRBV11-2
CASSLFSEQFF
TGTGCCAGCAGTCTCTTTTCTGAGCAGTTCTTC
>TRBJ2-6|-|-|TRBV7-2
CARGGSSGANVLTF
TGTGCTCGCGGCGGTAGCTCTGGGGCCAACGTCCTGACTTTC
>TRBJ1-2|-|few|TRBV7-2
CASSLGYYGYTF
TGTGCCAGCAGTCTAGGGTACTATGGCTACACCTTC
>TRBJ2-1|TRBD2|medium-sized|TRBV30
CAWSSGSVSSYNEQFF
TGTGCCTGGAGTAGCGGGAGCGTATCCTCCTACAATGAGCAGTTCTTC
>TRBJ2-1|-|few|TRBV4-2
CASSQGTAGSYNEQFF
TGTGCCAGCAGCCAAGGAACCGCAGGCTCCTACAATGAGCAGTTCTTC
>TRBJ1-1|-|many|TRBV18
CASSPSFRVSNTEAFF
TGTGCCAGCTCACCGTCCTTCAGGGTCTCGAACACTGAAGCTTTCTTT
>TRBJ1-2|TRBD1|-|TRBV28
CASSPPGTGGSGYTF
TGTGCCAGCAGTCCGCCCGGGACAGGGGGCTCTGGCTACACCTTC
>TRBJ2-3|-|medium-sized|TRBV12-3/TRBV12-4
CASSYLVTDTQYF
TGTGCCAGCAGTTACCTAGTCACAGATACGCAGTATTTT
>TRBJ2-7|TRBD2|once|TRBV6-1
CASSIGLAGVYEQYF
TGTGCCAGCAGCATCGGACTAGCGGGAGTGTACGAGCAGTACTTC
>TRBJ2-6|-|medium-sized|TRBV5-1
CASSLQSAGANVLTF
TGCGCCAGCAGCCTGCAGAGCGCTGGGGCCAACGTCCTGACTTTC
>TRBJ2-7|-|large|TRBV19
CASSQTGAEQYF
TGTGCCAGTAGTCAAACAGGAGCCGAGCAGTACTTC
>TRBJ2-3|TRBD2|medium-sized|TRBV13
CASSLIASGRTDTQYF
TGTGCCAGCAGCTTGATTGCTAGCGGGAGGACAGATACGCAGTATTTT
>TRBJ2-5|TRBD2|once|TRBV29-1
CSVVLANQETQYF
TGCAGCGTTGTACTAGCGAACCAAGAGACCCAGTACTTC
>TRBJ1-5|TRBD1|-|TRBV12-3/TRBV12-4
CASSLSWTGAGQPQHF
TGTGCCAGCAGTTTATCTTGGACAGGGGCTGGGCAGCCCCAGCATTTT
>TRBJ2-1|TRBD2|medium-sized|TRBV7-6
CASSSKGLAGAYNEQFF
TGTGCCAGCAGCTCCAAGGGACTAGCGGGGGCTTACAATGAGCAGTTCTTC
>TRBJ1-1|-|medium-sized|TRBV19
CASREFQVNTEAFF
TGTGCCAGTAGGGAGTTCCAGGTGAACACTGAAGCTTTCTTT
>TRBJ1-2|-|many|TRBV10-3
CAISVAGNYGYTF
TGTGCCATCAGTGTTGCAGGGAACTATGGCTACACCTTC
>TRBJ1-1|-|few|TRBV5-4
CASSLIRETEAFF
TGCGCCAGCAGCTTGATCCGGGAGACTGAAGCTTTCTTT
>TRBJ2-1|-|few|TRBV7-3
CASSLSGVNAIEQFF
TGTGCCAGCAGCTTATCAGGGGTAAACGCAATTGAGCAGTTCTTC
>TRBJ1-2|TRBD1|medium-sized|TRBV5-6
CASIFGTENYGYTF
TGTGCCAGCATCTTCGGGACAGAAAACTATGGCTACACCTTC
>TRBJ2-7|TRBD1|medium-sized|TRBV27
CASSWGQGFNEQYF
TGTGCCAGCAGTTGGGGACAGGGTTTCAACGAGCAGTACTTC
>TRBJ1-5|-|medium-sized|TRBV6-5
CASSGQQNQPQHF
TGTGCCAGCAGCGGACAGCAGAATCAGCCCCAGCATTTT
>TRBJ1-1|-|many|TRBV6-5
CASSPQGGWNTEAFF
TGTGCCAGCAGTCCACAGGGCGGATGGAACACTGAAGCTTTCTTT
>TRBJ2-5|-|many|TRBV7-9
CAQSLSTAQETQYF
TGTGCCCAAAGCTTAAGCACAGCCCAAGAGACCCAGTACTTC
>TRBJ1-1|-|medium-sized|TRBV29-1
CSVEGARPIAEAFF
TGCAGCGTTGAGGGGGCCAGGCCAATAGCTGAAGCTTTCTTT